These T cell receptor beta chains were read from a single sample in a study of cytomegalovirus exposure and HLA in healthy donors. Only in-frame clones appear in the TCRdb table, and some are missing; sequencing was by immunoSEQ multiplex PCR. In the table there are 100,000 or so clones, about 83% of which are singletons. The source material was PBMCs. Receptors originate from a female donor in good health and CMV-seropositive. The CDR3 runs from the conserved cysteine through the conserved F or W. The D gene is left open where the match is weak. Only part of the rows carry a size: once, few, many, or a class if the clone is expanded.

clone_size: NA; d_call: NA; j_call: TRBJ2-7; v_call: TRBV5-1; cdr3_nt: TGCGCCAGCTATAATGATGGGGGGAACGAGCAGTACTTC; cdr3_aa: CASYNDGGNEQYF
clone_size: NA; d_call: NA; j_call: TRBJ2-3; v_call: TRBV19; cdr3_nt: TGTGCCAGTAGTAAAAGAGGCACAGATACGCAGTATTTT; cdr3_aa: CASSKRGTDTQYF
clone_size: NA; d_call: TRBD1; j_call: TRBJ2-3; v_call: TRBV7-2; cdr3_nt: TGTGCCAGCAGCTTAAGCGGACAGGGGATAGATACGCAGTATTTT; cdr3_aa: CASSLSGQGIDTQYF
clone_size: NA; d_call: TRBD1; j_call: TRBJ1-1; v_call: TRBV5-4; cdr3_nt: TGTGCCAGCAGCTGGACAGGGGTTGAGGCCGAAGCTTTCTTT; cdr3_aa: CASSWTGVEAEAFF
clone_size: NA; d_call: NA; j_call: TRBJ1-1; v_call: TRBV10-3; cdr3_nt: TGTGCCATCAGGGGCGTGAACACTGAAGCTTTCTTT; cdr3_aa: CAIRGVNTEAFF
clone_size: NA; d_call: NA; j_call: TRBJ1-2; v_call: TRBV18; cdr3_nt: TGTGCCAGCTCACCGGTGGCAGGGGTCCCCCTATTTCGTGGCTACACCTTC; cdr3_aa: CASSPVAGVPLFRGYTF
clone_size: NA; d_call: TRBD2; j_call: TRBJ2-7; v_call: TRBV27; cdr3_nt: TGTGCCAGCAGTTTATCCTCCGGACTAGCGGGAGTAACCGAGCAGTACTTC; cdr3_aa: CASSLSSGLAGVTEQYF
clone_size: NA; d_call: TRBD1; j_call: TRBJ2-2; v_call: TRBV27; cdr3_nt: TGTGCCGCGAAAACCGGGACAGGGACCGGGGAGCTGTTTTTT; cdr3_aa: CAAKTGTGTGELFF
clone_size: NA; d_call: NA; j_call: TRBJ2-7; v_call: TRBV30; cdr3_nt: TGTGCCTGGAGCAAACAGGACTACGAGCAGTACTTC; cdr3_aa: CAWSKQDYEQYF
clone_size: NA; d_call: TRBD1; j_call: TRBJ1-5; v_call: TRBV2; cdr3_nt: TGTGCCAGCCGGAGGAGGGAGGGGACAGGGGGATCGCGCAATCAGCCCCAGCATTTT; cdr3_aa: CASRRREGTGGSRNQPQHF
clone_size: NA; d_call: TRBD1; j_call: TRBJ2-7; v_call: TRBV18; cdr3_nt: TGTGCCAGCTCACCAGCAGGACAGGCAGGGAACGAGCAGTACTTC; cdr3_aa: CASSPAGQAGNEQYF
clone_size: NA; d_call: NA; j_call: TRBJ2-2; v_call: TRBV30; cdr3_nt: TGTGCCTGGGCAGGGACTCAAGGGGCCGGGGAGCTGTTTTTT; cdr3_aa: CAWAGTQGAGELFF
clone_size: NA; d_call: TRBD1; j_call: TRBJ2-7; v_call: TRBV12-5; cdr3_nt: TGTGCTAGTGGTTTGGTACAGACAGGGGAAGTTAGCGAGCAGTACTTC; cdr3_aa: CASGLVQTGEVSEQYF
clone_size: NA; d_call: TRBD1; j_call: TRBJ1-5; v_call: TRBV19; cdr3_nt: TGTGCCAGTAATGGAGGACAGGGGGTCAACAGCAATCAGCCCCAGCATTTT; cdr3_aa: CASNGGQGVNSNQPQHF
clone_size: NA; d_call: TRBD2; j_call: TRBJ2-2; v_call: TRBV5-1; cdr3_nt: TGCGCCAGCAGCTTCACCCTTACTAGCGGGGGGAACACCGGGGAGCTGTTTTTT; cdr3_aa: CASSFTLTSGGNTGELFF
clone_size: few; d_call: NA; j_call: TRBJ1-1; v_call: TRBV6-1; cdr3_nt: TGTGCCAGCAGTGAAATCGGGGTGAACACTGAAGCTTTCTTT; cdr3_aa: CASSEIGVNTEAFF
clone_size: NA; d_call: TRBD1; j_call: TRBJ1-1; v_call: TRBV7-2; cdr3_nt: TGTGCCAGCAGCCGGGCCATCCGGACAGGTGATTACACTGAAGCTTTCTTT; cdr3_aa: CASSRAIRTGDYTEAFF
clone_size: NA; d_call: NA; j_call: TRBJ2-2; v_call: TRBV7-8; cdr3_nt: TGTGCCAGCAGCCCCCTAATAGCCGTCAACACCGGGGAGCTGTTTTTT; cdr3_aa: CASSPLIAVNTGELFF
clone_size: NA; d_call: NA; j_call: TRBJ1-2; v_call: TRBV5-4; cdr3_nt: TGTGCCAGCAGCTTGGGGGCAGATAACTATGGCTACACCTTC; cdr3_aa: CASSLGADNYGYTF
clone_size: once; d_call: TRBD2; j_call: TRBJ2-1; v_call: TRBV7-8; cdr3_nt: TGTGCCAGCAGCTTAGTAGCGGGGCCGGCTGAGCAGTTCTTC; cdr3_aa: CASSLVAGPAEQFF
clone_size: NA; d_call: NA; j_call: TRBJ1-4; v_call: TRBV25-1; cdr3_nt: TGTGCCAGCAGTGAGGATCGGGGTCCAACTAATGAAAAACTGTTTTTT; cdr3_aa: CASSEDRGPTNEKLFF
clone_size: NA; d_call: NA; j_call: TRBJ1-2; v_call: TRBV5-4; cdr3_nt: TGTGCCAGCAGCTTGGACAGCTATGGCTACACCTTC; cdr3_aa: CASSLDSYGYTF
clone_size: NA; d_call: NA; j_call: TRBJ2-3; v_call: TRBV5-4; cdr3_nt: TGTGCCAGCAGCCCACTGACAGGAGGCGGCACAGATACGCAGTATTTT; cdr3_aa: CASSPLTGGGTDTQYF
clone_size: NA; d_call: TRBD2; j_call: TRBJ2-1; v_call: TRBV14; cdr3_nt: TGTGCCAGCAATCCCGGGGGGGCAGGTGAGCAGTTCTTC; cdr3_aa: CASNPGGAGEQFF
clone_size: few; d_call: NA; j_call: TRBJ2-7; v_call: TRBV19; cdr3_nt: TGTGCCACGTCCTGGGCGGGGACCACGGGCGAGCAGTACTTC; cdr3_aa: CATSWAGTTGEQYF
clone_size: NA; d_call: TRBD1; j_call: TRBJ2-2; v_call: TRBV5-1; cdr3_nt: TGCGCCAGCAGCTGGGGAGACAGGGGCCCAAACACCGGGGAGCTGTTTTTT; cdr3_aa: CASSWGDRGPNTGELFF
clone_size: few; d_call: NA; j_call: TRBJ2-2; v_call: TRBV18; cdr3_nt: TGTGCCAGCTCACCTCCAGTGAACACCGGGGAGCTGTTTTTT; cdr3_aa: CASSPPVNTGELFF